A single sample is the source of the 13 T cell receptor beta chains below, sequenced in a study of T cell responses to AZD1222 COVID-19 vaccine. TCRdb's copy holds only in-frame clones and misses some; the assay was immunoSEQ multiplex PCR. Of 150,000 to 200,000 clones in the sample, around 90% were seen once. Source: peripheral blood, taken on day 0 of AZD1222 vaccination. These TCRs come from an adult in good health.

The V gene is TRBV5-1, the J gene TRBJ2-4; 14 bases agree with TRBD2. Trimming removed 4 bases from V and 2 bases from J; junction bases left unmatched: 2. Germline V gene lookup returns CDR1 SGHRS and CDR2 YFSETQ. CDR3 length: 16 amino acids. The CDR3 is CASSGLAGGTKNIQYF. The CDR3, as DNA: TGCGCCAGCAGCGGACTAGCGGGGGGAACCAAAAACATTCAGTACTTC.

The chain has TRBV4-3 and TRBJ1-1; no reliable D call. Trimming removed 4 bases from V and 1 base from J, with 1 base in between. The CDR3 has 11 residues. Germline V gene lookup returns CDR1 LGHNA and CDR2 YSLEER. The CDR3 nucleotides are TGCGCCAGCAGCCGGAACACTGAAGCTTTCTTT. Encoded protein: CASSRNTEAFF.

V and J are TRBV6-5 and TRBJ1-3; D is unclear. The germline V and J ends were trimmed by 7 bases and 0 bases, with 13 bases remaining between them. In germline, CDR1 is MNHEY, CDR2 SVGAGI. The CDR3 consists of 15 residues. The CDR3 loop reads CASTRRDLSGNTIYF. The CDR3 nucleotides are TGTGCCAGCACCAGGAGAGACCTCTCTGGAAACACCATATATTTT.

The chain joins TRBV7-2 to TRBJ2-1, with D perhaps TRBD1 or TRBD2 (5 bases each). V was cut by 0 bases and J by 2 bases, with 23 bases left in between. Looked up from germline, CDR1 is SGHTA and CDR2 is FQGNSA. The CDR3 is made up of 20 amino acids. The CDR3 DNA reads as TGTGCCAGCAGCTTAGCGCTTAGGTTGGGTCGGGGCTATCCCTACAATGAGCAGTTCTTC. Protein: CASSLALRLGRGYPYNEQFF.

The table lists this clone with a count of one. The chain has TRBV25-1 and TRBJ1-6; D may be TRBD1 (6 bases). CDR1 is MGHDK and CDR2 is SYGVNS in the germline V gene. The CDR3 runs 16 residues. V was trimmed by 2 bases and J by 6 bases, leaving 14 bases between them. The CDR3 coding sequence is TGTGCCAGCAGTGAAACTGGGGGCCTCGGTAATTCACCCCTCCACTTT. This translates into CASSETGGLGNSPLHF.

The chain combines TRBV27 with TRBJ1-1, with 7 bases matching TRBD1. This CDR3 has 16 amino acids. Looked up from germline, CDR1 is MNHEY and CDR2 is SMNVEV (reference sequence). The junction had 15 bases not matched to a gene; V was cut back by 6 bases and J by 5 bases. In DNA, the CDR3 is TGTGCCAGCAGAGACCCGGGACAGCTCATTGGGACTGAAGCTTTCTTT. Protein sequence: CASRDPGQLIGTEAFF.

This rearrangement joins TRBV6-5 to TRBJ1-5; D unclear. Between the trimmed V and J ends, which lost 2 bases and 3 bases, there was a span of 5 bases. Germline V gives CDR1 MNHEY, CDR2 SVGAGI. The CDR3 extends over 13 amino acids. This CDR3 is CASSYLINQPQHF. Here the CDR3 DNA reads TGTGCCAGCAGTTACCTTATCAATCAGCCCCAGCATTTT.

The chain employs TRBV7-2 and TRBJ1-2; 8 bases are a match to TRBD1. The CDR3 spans 13 residues. Per germline, CDR1 SGHTA and CDR2 FQGNSA. The V gene end was trimmed by 4 bases and the J gene end by 7 bases; junction bases not matched to a gene: 5. The CDR3 DNA reads TGTGCCAGCAGCTCTGGACAGGGCCTTGGCTACACCTTC. Its translation is CASSSGQGLGYTF.

The chain joins TRBV10-2 to TRBJ1-6; 8 positions agree with TRBD1. The germline gives CDR1 WSHSY, CDR2 SAAADI. Trimming cost V 2 bases and J 5 bases; bases outside gene matches: 8. The CDR3 extends over 17 amino acids. DNA for the CDR3: TGCGCCAGCAGTGAGCCACAGACAGGGGCCAATAATTCACCCCTCCACTTT. Amino acid sequence: CASSEPQTGANNSPLHF.

In nucleotides, the CDR3 is TGTGCCAGCAGCCCTGAATACCGACAGCTCGAGCAGTACTTC. Translation: CASSPEYRQLEQYF. The J gene is TRBJ2-7, the V gene TRBV7-8; a weak D match, TRBD1 (5 bases). The V gene lost 5 bases and the J gene lost 6 bases, with 17 bases spanning the gap. Germline V gene data show CDR1 as SGHVS and CDR2 as FQNEAQ. The CDR3 has 14 amino acids. The entire variable domain, with the rest obtained from reference TRBV7-8 and TRBJ2-7, is as follows: GAGVSQSPRYKVAKRGQDVALRCDPISGHVSLFWYQQALGQGPEFLTYFQNEAQLDKSGLPSDRFFAERPEGSVSTLKIQRTQQEDSAVYLCASSPEYRQLEQYFGPGTRLTVT.

The gene calls are TRBV18 and TRBJ2-5; maybe TRBD1 (5 bases). The germline gives CDR1 KGHSH, CDR2 LQKENI. CDR3 length: 13 residues. V was clipped by 5 bases and J by 2 bases, with 9 bases between them. CDR3 nucleotide sequence: TGTGCCAGCTCAGCAGGGAAACAAGAGACCCAGTACTTC. Translating it yields CASSAGKQETQYF.

The chain recombines TRBV2 with TRBJ2-1; TRBD1 agrees at 8 bases. The CDR3 contains 14 residues. Germline assignment: CDR1 SNHLY and CDR2 FYNNEI. V lost 2 bases, J lost 6 bases, and 3 bases stayed unmatched. The CDR3 DNA reads TGTGCCAGCAGTGAACTGGACAGGGTCAATGAGCAGTTCTTC. Residues: CASSELDRVNEQFF.

The rearrangement links TRBV2 to TRBJ2-7, with D tentatively TRBD2 (6 bases). Per germline, CDR1 SNHLY and CDR2 FYNNEI. The CDR3 has 10 residues. Trimming stripped 4 bases from V and 11 bases from J, with 9 bases between. CDR3 sequence: CASSGREEYF. CDR3 nucleotides: TGTGCCAGCAGTGGGAGGGAGGAGTACTTC.